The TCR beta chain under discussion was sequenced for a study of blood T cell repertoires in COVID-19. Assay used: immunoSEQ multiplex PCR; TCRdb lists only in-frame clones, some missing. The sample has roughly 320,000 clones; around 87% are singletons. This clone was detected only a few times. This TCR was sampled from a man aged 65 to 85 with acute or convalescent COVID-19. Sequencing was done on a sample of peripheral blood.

CDR3 sequence (DNA): TGTGCCAGCAGCCAAGGGGGAGGGTACTACGAGCAGTACTTC. Its protein is CASSQGGGYYEQYF. This rearrangement joins TRBV4-2 to TRBJ2-7; 7 positions agree with TRBD2. CDR1 LGHNA and CDR2 YNFKEQ come from the germline V gene. V dropped 1 base and J dropped 3; count of bases not matched to a gene: 3. The CDR3 consists of 14 residues.